The sequence of this T cell receptor (beta chain) was determined in a study of graft-versus-host responses after intestinal transplantation. Study-wide context: As for transplant type, recipients had multivisceral, liver-intestinal, or isolated intestinal grafts.

For this clone: Its antigen is currently unknown.

General study results and limits: There was an association between peak levels of circulating GvH clones and early post-transplant HvG declines. High graft-versus-host to host-versus-graft clonal ratios were seen in allografts of patients with graft-donor T cell macrochimerism. Researchers found GvH clones in recipient marrow, and some showed up first in ileum or blood.

The method was immunoSEQ multiplex PCR; TCRdb's version includes in-frame clones alone and lacks a portion of them. The sample has approximately 77,000 clones, 92% seen once. Trimming stripped 4 bases from V and 7 bases from J, with 15 bases between. From germline, CDR1 is SGHTS and CDR2 YDEGEE. The CDR3 has 14 amino acids. The TCR was taken from a human patient who received an intestinal transplant, so some T cells may come from the graft donor. The chain is built from TRBV5-8 and TRBJ1-5; D may be TRBD1 (5 bases). The sample in question was PBMCs, obtained 98 days after intestinal transplantation. The CDR3 protein is CASSPRTGGQPQHF. The CDR3 nucleotides read TGTGCCAGCAGCCCAAGGACGGGGGGACAGCCCCAGCATTTT.